Sequencing of this T cell receptor beta chain was carried out in a study of molecular identifiers for immune sequencing clone quantification. Germline assignment: CDR1 SGHDT and CDR2 YYEEEE. CDR3 length equals 14 residues. Trimming removed 2 bases at V and 6 bases at J, with 12 bases between. Each CDR3 protein gets one entry after TCRdb re-called the PCR reads with MiXCR. The sample consists of 45,000 to 55,000 distinct CDR3 sequences, roughly a third of them appearing once. This clonotype showed up many times. The source of this sequence is a human donor in good health. Some libraries in this study had Jurkat cell RNA spiked in. The sample taken for sequencing was naive CD8+ T cells from blood, with Jurkat cell RNA spiked in. As to subset: FACS-sorted CD8+CD4-CCR7+CD45RA+ naive T cells. The chain links TRBV5-6 to TRBJ2-4; D not certain. The CDR3 DNA sequence: TGTGCCAGCAGCTTAGACCTAGGTACAAACATTCAGTACTTC. Translated: CASSLDLGTNIQYF.